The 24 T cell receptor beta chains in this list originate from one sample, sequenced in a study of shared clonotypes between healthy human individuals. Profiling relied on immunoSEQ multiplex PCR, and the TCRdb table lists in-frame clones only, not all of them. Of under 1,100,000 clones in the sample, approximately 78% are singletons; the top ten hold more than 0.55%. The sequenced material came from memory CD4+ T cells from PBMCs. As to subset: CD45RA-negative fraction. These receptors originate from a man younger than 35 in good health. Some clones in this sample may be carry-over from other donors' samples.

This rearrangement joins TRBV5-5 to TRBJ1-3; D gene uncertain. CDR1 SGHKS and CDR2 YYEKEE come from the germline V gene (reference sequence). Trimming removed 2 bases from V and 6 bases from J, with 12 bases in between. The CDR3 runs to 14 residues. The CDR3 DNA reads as TGTGCCAGCAGCTTTGGCAGATACGAAAACACCATATATTTT. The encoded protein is CASSFGRYENTIYF.

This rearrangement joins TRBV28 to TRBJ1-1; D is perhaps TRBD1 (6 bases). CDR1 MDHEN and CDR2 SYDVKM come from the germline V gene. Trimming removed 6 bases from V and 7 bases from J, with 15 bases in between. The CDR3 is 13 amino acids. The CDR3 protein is CASRTQGPIEAFF. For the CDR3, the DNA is TGTGCCAGCAGGACACAGGGACCCATTGAAGCTTTCTTT.

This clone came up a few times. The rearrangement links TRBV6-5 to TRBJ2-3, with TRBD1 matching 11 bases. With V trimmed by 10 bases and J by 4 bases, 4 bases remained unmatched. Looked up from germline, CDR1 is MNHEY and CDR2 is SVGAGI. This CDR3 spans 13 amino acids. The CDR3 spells CATKGQGADTQYF. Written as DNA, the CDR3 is TGTGCCACCAAGGGACAGGGGGCAGATACGCAGTATTTT.

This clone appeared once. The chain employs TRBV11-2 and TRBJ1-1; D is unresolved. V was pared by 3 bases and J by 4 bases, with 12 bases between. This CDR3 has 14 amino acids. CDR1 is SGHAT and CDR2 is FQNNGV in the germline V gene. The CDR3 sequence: CASSLHGEGTEAFF. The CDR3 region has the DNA TGTGCCAGCAGCTTGCATGGGGAGGGCACTGAAGCTTTCTTT.

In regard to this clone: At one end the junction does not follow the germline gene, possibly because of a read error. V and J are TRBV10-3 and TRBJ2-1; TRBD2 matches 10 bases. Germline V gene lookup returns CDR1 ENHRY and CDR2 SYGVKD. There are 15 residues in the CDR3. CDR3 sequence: CAIRASGRDANEQFF. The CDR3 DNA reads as TGTGCTATCAGGGCTAGCGGGAGAGATGCTAATGAGCAGTTCTTC.

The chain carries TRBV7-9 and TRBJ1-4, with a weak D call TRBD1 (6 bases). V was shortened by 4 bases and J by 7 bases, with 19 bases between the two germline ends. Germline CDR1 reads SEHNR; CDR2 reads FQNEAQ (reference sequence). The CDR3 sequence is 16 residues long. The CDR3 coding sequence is TGTGCCAGCAGCTCCGGGACACAAAACGGGGTTGAAAAACTGTTTTTT. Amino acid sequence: CASSSGTQNGVEKLFF.

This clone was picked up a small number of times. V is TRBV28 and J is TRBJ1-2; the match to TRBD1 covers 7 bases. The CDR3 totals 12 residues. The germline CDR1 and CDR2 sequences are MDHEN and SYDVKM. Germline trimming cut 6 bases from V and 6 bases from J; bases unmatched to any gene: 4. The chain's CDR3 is CASRQGTHGYTF. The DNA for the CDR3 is TGTGCCAGCAGACAGGGGACCCATGGCTACACCTTC.

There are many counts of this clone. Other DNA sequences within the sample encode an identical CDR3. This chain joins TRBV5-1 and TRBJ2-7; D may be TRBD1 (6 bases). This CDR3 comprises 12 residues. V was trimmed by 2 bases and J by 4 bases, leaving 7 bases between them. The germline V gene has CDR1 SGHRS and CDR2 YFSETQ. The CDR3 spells CASSLGQYEQYF. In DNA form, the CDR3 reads TGCGCCAGCAGCTTAGGACAGTACGAGCAGTACTTC.

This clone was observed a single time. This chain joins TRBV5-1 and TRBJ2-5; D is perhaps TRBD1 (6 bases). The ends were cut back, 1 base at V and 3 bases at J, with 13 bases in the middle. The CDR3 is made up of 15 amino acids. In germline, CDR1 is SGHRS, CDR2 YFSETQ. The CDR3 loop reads CASSLFEPGEETQYF. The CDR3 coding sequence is TGCGCCAGCAGCTTGTTCGAGCCAGGGGAAGAGACCCAGTACTTC.

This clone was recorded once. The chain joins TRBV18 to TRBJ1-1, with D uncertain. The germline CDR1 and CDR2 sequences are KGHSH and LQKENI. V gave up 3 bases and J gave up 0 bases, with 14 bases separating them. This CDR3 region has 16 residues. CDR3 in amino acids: CASSPRSGGMNTEAFF. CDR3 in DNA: TGTGCCAGCTCACCTAGGAGTGGTGGCATGAACACTGAAGCTTTCTTT.

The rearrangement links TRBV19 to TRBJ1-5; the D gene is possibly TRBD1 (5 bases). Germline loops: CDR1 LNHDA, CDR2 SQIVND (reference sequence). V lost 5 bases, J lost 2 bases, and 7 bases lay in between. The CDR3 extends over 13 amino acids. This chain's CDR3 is CASSDRRNQPQHF. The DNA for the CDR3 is TGTGCCAGTAGTGACAGACGCAATCAGCCCCAGCATTTT.

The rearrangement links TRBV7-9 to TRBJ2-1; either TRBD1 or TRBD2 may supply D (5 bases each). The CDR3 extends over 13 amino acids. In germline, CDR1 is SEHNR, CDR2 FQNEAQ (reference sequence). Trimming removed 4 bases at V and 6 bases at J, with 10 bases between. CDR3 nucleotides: TGTGCCAGCAGCTGGGGACCTCCCAATGAGCAGTTCTTC. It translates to CASSWGPPNEQFF.

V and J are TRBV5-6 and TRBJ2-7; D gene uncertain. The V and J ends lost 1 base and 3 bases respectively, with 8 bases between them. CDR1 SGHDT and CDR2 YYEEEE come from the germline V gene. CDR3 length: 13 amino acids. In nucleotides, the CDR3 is TGTGCCAGCAGCTTGATGGGGAACTACGAGCAGTACTTC. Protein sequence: CASSLMGNYEQYF.

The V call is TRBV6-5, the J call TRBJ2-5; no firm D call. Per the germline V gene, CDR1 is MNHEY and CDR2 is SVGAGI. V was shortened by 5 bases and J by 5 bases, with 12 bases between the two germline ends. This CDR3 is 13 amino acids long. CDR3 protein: CASSRWGLETQYF. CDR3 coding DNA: TGTGCCAGCAGTCGGTGGGGTTTGGAGACCCAGTACTTC.

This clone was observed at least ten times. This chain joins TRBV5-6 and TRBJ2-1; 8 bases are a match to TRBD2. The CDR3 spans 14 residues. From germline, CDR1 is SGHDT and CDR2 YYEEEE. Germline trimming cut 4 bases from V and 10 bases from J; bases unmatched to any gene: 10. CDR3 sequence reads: CASSLTAGVREQFF. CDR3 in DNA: TGTGCCAGCAGCCTAACAGCGGGAGTTCGGGAGCAGTTCTTC.

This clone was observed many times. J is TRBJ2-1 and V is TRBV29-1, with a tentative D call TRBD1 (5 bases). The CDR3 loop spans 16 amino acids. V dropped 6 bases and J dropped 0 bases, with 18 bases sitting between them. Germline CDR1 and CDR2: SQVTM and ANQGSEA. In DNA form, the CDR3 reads TGCAGCGTAGAGGTTGGGGCCTACAACTCCTACAATGAGCAGTTCTTC. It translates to CSVEVGAYNSYNEQFF.

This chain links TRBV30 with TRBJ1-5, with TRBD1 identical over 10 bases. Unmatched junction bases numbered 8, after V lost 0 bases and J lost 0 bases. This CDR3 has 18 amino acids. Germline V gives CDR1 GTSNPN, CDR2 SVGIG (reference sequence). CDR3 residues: CAWSVWGQGTYSNQPQHF. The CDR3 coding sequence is TGTGCCTGGAGTGTATGGGGACAGGGGACATATAGCAATCAGCCCCAGCATTTT.

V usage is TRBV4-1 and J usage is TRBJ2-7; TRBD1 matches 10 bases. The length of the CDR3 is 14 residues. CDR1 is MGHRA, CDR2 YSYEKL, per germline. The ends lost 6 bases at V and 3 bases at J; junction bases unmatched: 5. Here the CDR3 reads CASREGDRGYEQYF. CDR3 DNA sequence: TGCGCCAGCAGGGAGGGGGACAGGGGCTACGAGCAGTACTTC.

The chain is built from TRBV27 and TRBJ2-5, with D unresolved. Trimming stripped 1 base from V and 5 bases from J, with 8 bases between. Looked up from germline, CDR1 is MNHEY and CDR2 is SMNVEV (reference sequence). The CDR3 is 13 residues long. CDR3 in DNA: TGTGCCAGCAGTTTATTACATTCGGAGACCCAGTACTTC. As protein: CASSLLHSETQYF.

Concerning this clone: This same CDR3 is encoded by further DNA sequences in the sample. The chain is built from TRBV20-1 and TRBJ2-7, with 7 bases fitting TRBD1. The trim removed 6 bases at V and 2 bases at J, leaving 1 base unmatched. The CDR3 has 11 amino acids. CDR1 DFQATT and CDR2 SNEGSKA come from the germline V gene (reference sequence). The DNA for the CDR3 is TGCAGTGCAGGGACAGCCTACGAGCAGTACTTC. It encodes CSAGTAYEQYF.

In nucleotides, the CDR3 is TGTGCCAGCAGTACCTCGACTAGCGTGAGCACAGATACGCAGTATTTT. Translation: CASSTSTSVSTDTQYF. The chain combines TRBV28 with TRBJ2-3, with 8 bases lining up with TRBD2. This CDR3 has 16 amino acids. Germline CDR1 MDHEN, CDR2 SYDVKM. V was pared by 5 bases and J by 0 bases, with 7 bases of the junction left unmatched. The full variable domain, with the rest looked up from reference TRBV28 and TRBJ2-3, is DVKVTQSSRYLVKRTGEKVFLECVQDMDHENMFWYRQDPGLGLRLIYFSYDVKMKEKGDIPEGYSVSREKKERFSLILESASTNQTSMYLCASSTSTSVSTDTQYFGPGTRLTVL.

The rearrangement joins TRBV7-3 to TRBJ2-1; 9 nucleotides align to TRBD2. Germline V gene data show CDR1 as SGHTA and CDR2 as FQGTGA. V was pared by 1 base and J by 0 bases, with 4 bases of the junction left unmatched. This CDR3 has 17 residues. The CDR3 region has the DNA TGTGCCAGCAGCTTAATCAGCGGGAGGAGCTCCTACAATGAGCAGTTCTTC. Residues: CASSLISGRSSYNEQFF. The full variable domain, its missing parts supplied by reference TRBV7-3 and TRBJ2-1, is GAGVSQTPSNKVTEKGKYVELRCDPISGHTALYWYRQSLGQGPEFLIYFQGTGAADDSGLPNDRFFAVRPEGSVSTLKIQRTERGDSAVYLCASSLISGRSSYNEQFFGPGTRLTVL.

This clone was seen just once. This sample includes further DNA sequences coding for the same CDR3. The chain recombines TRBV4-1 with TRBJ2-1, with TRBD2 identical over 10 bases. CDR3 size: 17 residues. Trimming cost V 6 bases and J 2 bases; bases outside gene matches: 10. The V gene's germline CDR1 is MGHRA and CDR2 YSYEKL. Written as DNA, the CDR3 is TGCGCCAGCAGTCAACCTAGCGGGAGAGGGACCTACAATGAGCAGTTCTTC. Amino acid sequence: CASSQPSGRGTYNEQFF.

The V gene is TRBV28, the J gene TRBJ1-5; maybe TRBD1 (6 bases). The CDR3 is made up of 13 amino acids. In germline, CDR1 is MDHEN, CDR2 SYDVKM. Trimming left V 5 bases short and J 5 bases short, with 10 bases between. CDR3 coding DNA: TGTGCCAGCAGTAGGGGGGGGTATCAGCCCCAGCATTTT. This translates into CASSRGGYQPQHF. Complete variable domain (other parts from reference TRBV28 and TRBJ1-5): DVKVTQSSRYLVKRTGEKVFLECVQDMDHENMFWYRQDPGLGLRLIYFSYDVKMKEKGDIPEGYSVSREKKERFSLILESASTNQTSMYLCASSRGGYQPQHFGDGTRLSIL.